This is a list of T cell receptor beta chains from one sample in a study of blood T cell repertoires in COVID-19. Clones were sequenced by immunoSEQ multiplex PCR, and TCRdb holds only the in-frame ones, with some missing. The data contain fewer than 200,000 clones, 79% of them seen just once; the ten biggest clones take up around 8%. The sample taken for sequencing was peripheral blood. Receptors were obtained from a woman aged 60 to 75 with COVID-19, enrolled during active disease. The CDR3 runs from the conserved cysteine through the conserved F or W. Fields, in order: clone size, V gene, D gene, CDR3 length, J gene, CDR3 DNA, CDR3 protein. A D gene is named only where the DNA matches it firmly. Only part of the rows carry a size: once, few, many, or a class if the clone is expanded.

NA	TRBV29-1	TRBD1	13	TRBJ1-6	TGCAGCGTCGGGACAGGGGGCAATTCACCCCTCCACTTT	CSVGTGGNSPLHF
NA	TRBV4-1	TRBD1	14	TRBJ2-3	TGCGCCAGCAGTACTGGACAGGGAGTAGATACGCAGTATTTT	CASSTGQGVDTQYF
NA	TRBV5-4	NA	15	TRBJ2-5	TGTGCCAGCAGCCCCGCGGGGGCGAGACAAGAGACCCAGTACTTC	CASSPAGARQETQYF
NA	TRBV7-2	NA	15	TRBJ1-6	TGTGCCAGCAGCCAGGAGGGCTCCTATAATTCACCCCTCCACTTT	CASSQEGSYNSPLHF
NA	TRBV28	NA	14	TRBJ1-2	TGTGCCAGCAGCCTCTCACAGGGTTCCGATGGCTACACCTTC	CASSLSQGSDGYTF
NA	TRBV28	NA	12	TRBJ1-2	TGTGCCAGCAGTCCCCCTCAACTTGGCTACACCTTC	CASSPPQLGYTF
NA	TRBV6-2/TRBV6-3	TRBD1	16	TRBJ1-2	TGTGCCAGCAGTTACGCGAGCAGGGGGCCTAACTATGGCTACACCTTC	CASSYASRGPNYGYTF
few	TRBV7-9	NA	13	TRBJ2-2	TGTGCCAGCAGCTTAACGGACACCGGGGAGCTGTTTTTT	CASSLTDTGELFF
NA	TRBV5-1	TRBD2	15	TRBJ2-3	TGCGCCAGCAGCGGACATGGACTAGATACAGATACGCAGTATTTT	CASSGHGLDTDTQYF
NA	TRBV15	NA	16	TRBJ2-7	TGTGCCACCAGCAAGGGGGAGGGGGACTTGGGGGACGAGCAGTACTTC	CATSKGEGDLGDEQYF
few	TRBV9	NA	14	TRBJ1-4	TGTGCCAGCAGCTTACAGGGTCGGAATGAAAAACTGTTTTTT	CASSLQGRNEKLFF
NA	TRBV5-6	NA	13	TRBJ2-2	TGTGCCAGCAGCTGGTCATTGGCAGGGGAGCTGTTTTTT	CASSWSLAGELFF
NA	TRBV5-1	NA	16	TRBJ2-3	TGCGCCAGCAGCCTCCGACAGGGGAATAATCGCGGGAGAGAGTATTTT	CASSLRQGNNRGREYF
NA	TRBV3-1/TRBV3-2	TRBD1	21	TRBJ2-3	TGTGCCAGCAGCGGACCCCAGGGGCGGGACAGGGTGAGGCGGTCTACAGATACGCAGTATTTT	CASSGPQGRDRVRRSTDTQYF
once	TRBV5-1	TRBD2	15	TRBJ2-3	TGCGCCAGCAGCTTGGCGGGGGGGGGCACAGATACGCAGTATTTT	CASSLAGGGTDTQYF
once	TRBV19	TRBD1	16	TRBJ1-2	TGTGCCAGTAGTACCACCTCGACAGGGGGCGGCTATGGCTACACCTTC	CASSTTSTGGGYGYTF
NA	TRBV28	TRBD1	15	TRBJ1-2	TGTGCCAGCAGTGTACCCGGGACAGGGCTATATGGCTACACCTTC	CASSVPGTGLYGYTF
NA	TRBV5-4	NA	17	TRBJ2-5	TGTGCCAGCAGCTTGGTAGTCGGGGGAGTGAGTAAGGAGACCCAGTACTTC	CASSLVVGGVSKETQYF
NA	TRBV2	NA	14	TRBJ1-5	TGTGCCAGCAGTGAAGTTAGGGAGGTTCAGCCCCAGCATTTT	CASSEVREVQPQHF
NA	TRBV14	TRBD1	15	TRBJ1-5	TGTGCCAGCAGCCAAACCCGACAGGGCGGGCAGCCCCAGCATTTT	CASSQTRQGGQPQHF
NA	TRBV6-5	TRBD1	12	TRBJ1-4	TGTGCCAGCAGTTACGGGACAGGGCCACTGTTTTTT	CASSYGTGPLFF
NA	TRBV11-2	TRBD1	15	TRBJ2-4	TGTGCCAGCACGAGAGATTCGGGACAGGGGAACATTCAGTACTTC	CASTRDSGQGNIQYF
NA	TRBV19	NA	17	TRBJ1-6	TGTGCCAGTAGTATCAATCAGGGAGGTTCTTTTGGATCACCCCTCCACTTT	CASSINQGGSFGSPLHF
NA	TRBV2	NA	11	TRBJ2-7	TGTGCCAGCAGTGTAAACTACGAGCAGTACTTC	CASSVNYEQYF
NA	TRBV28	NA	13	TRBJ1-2	TGTGCCAGCAGTTTTACGAGGACACCCGGCTACACCTTC	CASSFTRTPGYTF
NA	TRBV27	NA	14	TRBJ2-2	TGTGCCAGCAGTTCCTGGGGGCGGACCGGGGAGCTGTTTTTT	CASSSWGRTGELFF
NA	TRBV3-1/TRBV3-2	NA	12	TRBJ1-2	TGTGCCAGCAGCCCACAGGGTTGGGGCTACACCTTC	CASSPQGWGYTF
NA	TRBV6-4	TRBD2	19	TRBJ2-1	TGTGCCAGCAGTGCCACGACCGAACTGGCGGGAGGCTCCTACAATGAGCAGTTCTTC	CASSATTELAGGSYNEQFF
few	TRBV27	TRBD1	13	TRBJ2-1	TGTGCCAGCCGAAGGACAGGGGTCAATGAGCAGTTCTTC	CASRRTGVNEQFF
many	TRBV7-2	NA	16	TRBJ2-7	TGTGCCAGCAGCTTAAGGCCCCAGGGTAACTCCCACGAGCAGTACTTC	CASSLRPQGNSHEQYF
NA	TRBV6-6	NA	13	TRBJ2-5	TGTGCCAGCAGTACCCTAGGAGGAGAGACCCAGTACTTC	CASSTLGGETQYF
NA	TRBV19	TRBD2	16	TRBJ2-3	TGTGCCAGTAGTCCCAGCCTACTAGCGGGTGTTTTGACGCAGTATTTT	CASSPSLLAGVLTQYF
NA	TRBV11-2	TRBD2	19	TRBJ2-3	TGTGCCAGCAGCCCACCGAAACGAACTAGCGGGGGTAGCACAGATACGCAGTATTTT	CASSPPKRTSGGSTDTQYF
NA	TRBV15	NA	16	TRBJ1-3	TGTGCCACCAGCAGAGGCAGGGTCGGCTCTGGAAACACCATATATTTT	CATSRGRVGSGNTIYF
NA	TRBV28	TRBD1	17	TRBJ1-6	TGTGCCAGCACTCCACTAGGGGGCATCTCCTATAATTCACCCCTCCACTTT	CASTPLGGISYNSPLHF
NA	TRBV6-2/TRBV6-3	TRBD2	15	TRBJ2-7	TGTGCCAGCAGTTACAGACTAGCGGGAATCAACGAGCAGTACTTC	CASSYRLAGINEQYF
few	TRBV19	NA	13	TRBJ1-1	TGTGCCAGTAGCCCCCACATGAACACTGAAGCTTTCTTT	CASSPHMNTEAFF
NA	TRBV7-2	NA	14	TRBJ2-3	TGTGCCAGCAGCCACCCATGGCACAGAGATACGCAGTATTTT	CASSHPWHRDTQYF
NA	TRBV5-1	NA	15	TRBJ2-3	TGCGCCAGCAGCTTGGTCAACAGTAGGACAGATACGCAGTATTTT	CASSLVNSRTDTQYF
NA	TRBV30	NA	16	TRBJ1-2	TGTGCCTGGATGTCTAAGGCAATGGGCACCAACTATGGCTACACCTTC	CAWMSKAMGTNYGYTF
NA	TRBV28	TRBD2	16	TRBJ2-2	TGTGCCAGCAGAACGCGGACTAGCGGGAGTATAAGGGAGCTGTTTTTT	CASRTRTSGSIRELFF
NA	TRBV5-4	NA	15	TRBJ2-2	TGTGCCAGCAGCTCCGTAGGGGTTCGCACCGGGGAGCTGTTTTTT	CASSSVGVRTGELFF
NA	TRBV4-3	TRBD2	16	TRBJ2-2	TGCGCCAGCAGCCGGGAAGCGGGAGGGGACACCGGGGAGCTGTTTTTT	CASSREAGGDTGELFF
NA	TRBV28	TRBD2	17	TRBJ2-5	TGTGCCAGCAGTTCACCGGGACTAGGGGAGGCCCAAGAGACCCAGTACTTC	CASSSPGLGEAQETQYF
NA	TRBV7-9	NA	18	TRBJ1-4	TGTGCCAGCAGCTTATGGGGCGGGGACGGCGGGGATAATGAAAAACTGTTTTTT	CASSLWGGDGGDNEKLFF
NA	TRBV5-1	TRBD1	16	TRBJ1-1	TGCGCCAGCAGCCCAGGACAGGGGAGAATGAACACTGAAGCTTTCTTT	CASSPGQGRMNTEAFF
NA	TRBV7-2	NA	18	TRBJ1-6	TGTGCCAGCAGCTTAGGATTGGCGGGCCAGCGGTTAAATTCACCCCTCCACTTT	CASSLGLAGQRLNSPLHF
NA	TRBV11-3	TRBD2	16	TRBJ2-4	TGTGCCAGCAGCCTAGGACTAGCGGGGGGCCAAAACATTCAGTACTTC	CASSLGLAGGQNIQYF
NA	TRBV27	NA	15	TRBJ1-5	TGTGCCAGCAGTCACGGGGGGGGTAGCAATCAGCCCCAGCATTTT	CASSHGGGSNQPQHF
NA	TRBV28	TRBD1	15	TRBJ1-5	TGTGCCAGCAGTTCAGGACAGGGACGGAGTCAGCCCCAGCATTTT	CASSSGQGRSQPQHF
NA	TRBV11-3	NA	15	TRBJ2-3	TGTGCCAGCAGCTTAGATTTTAGTCCCACAGATACGCAGTATTTT	CASSLDFSPTDTQYF
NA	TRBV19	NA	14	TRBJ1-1	TGTGCCAGTAGTATTCTGGGTCAGGGCTCTGAAGCTTTCTTT	CASSILGQGSEAFF